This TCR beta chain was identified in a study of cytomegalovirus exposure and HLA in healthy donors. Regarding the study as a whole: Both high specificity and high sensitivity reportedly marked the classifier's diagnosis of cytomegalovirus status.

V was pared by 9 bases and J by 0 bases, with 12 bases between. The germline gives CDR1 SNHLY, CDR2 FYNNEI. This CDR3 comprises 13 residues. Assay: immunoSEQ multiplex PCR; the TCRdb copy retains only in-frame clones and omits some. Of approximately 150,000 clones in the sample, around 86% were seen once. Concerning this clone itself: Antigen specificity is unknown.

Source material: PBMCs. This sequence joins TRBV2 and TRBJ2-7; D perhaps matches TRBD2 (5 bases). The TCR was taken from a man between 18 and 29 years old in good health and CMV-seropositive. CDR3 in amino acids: CASSGKSSYEQYF. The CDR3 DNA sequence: TGTGCCAGTTCCGGGAAGAGCTCCTACGAGCAGTACTTC.